The 11 T cell receptor beta chains below all came from one sample that was sequenced in a study of CD8 T cells in Susac syndrome. Random hexamers served to reverse transcribe roughly 0.45 to 1 ug RNA. Each CDR3 protein is one row after TCRdb ran MiXCR on the immunoSEQ multiplex PCR reads. Counted here are fewer than 200,000 distinct CDR3 sequences, about 95% occurring once; the ten biggest clones make up 0.15% to 0.2%. Sequencing was carried out using CD8+ T cells from PBMCs. Receptors were obtained from a human donor with multiple sclerosis.

The chain carries TRBV20-1 and TRBJ2-7, with D tentatively TRBD1 (5 bases). Germline-derived CDR1 and CDR2 are DFQATT and SNEGSKA (reference sequence). The ends were cut back, 0 bases at V and 2 bases at J, with 23 bases in the middle. CDR3 size: 18 residues. In nucleotides, the CDR3 is TGCAGTGCTAGAGATCCTCTGGGCCGGTCAGGGTTTCCCTACGAGCAGTACTTC. Translation: CSARDPLGRSGFPYEQYF.

The chain couples TRBV10-3 to TRBJ1-1; D gene uncertain. The germline V and J ends were trimmed by 7 bases and 4 bases, with 13 bases remaining between them. Germline CDR1 ENHRY, CDR2 SYGVKD. CDR3 length: 13 amino acids. The CDR3 region has the DNA TGTGCCATCACGCGGGCCCCCGGCACTGAAGCTTTCTTT. It codes for CAITRAPGTEAFF.

The chain combines TRBV4-1 with TRBJ2-7; TRBD2 agrees at 11 bases. Trimming at V came to 5 bases and at J to 4 bases, leaving 7 bases not matched to a gene. The CDR3 runs 15 residues. CDR1 is MGHRA, CDR2 YSYEKL, per germline. Written as DNA, the CDR3 is TGCGCCAGCAGCTCGAGGGCTAGCGGGAGGTACGAGCAGTACTTC. Translated: CASSSRASGRYEQYF.

The CDR3 reads CASSRPYAGDYTGELFF. CDR3 nucleotides: TGTGCCAGCAGCCGCCCCTATGCGGGGGATTACACCGGGGAGCTGTTTTTT. V is TRBV27 and J is TRBJ2-2, with 7 bases aligning to TRBD2. Trimming at V came to 6 bases and at J to 3 bases, leaving 13 bases not matched to a gene. The CDR3 consists of 17 residues. CDR1 is MNHEY and CDR2 is SMNVEV in the germline V gene (reference sequence).

The genes are TRBV29-1 and TRBJ2-1, with a weak D call TRBD2 (6 bases). The V gene lost 7 bases and the J gene lost 8 bases, with 12 bases spanning the gap. Germline CDR1 is SQVTM and CDR2 is ANQGSEA. This CDR3 is built from 11 residues. CDR3 residues: CSARTIDEQFF. The CDR3 bases are TGCAGCGCTAGGACTATCGATGAGCAGTTCTTC.

The chain has TRBV29-1 and TRBJ2-1; D is undetermined. Germline-derived CDR1 and CDR2 are SQVTM and ANQGSEA. Trimming shortened V by 0 bases and J by 4 bases, and 13 bases separated the two germline ends. The CDR3 has 15 amino acids. Written as DNA, the CDR3 is TGCAGCGTTGAAGATAGGCTGGAGTGGTACAATGAGCAGTTCTTC. The encoded protein is CSVEDRLEWYNEQFF.

The sample holds one count of this clonotype. The gene calls are TRBV29-1 and TRBJ1-1, with D tentatively TRBD1 (5 bases). The CDR3 spans 15 residues. Germline V gene sequence: CDR1 SQVTM, CDR2 ANQGSEA. Trimming stripped 0 bases from V and 4 bases from J, with 15 bases between. The CDR3 region is CSVEDPRGHSTEAFF. The CDR3 coding sequence is TGCAGCGTTGAAGATCCGAGGGGCCATAGCACTGAAGCTTTCTTT.

This sequence joins TRBV20-1 and TRBJ2-3, with D maybe TRBD2 (5 bases). From germline, CDR1 is DFQATT and CDR2 SNEGSKA (reference sequence). Trimming pared 6 bases from V and 10 bases from J, leaving 14 bases between. The CDR3 extends over 11 amino acids. The CDR3 spells CSASGRRAQYF. The CDR3 DNA sequence: TGCAGTGCCTCGGGCCGGCGGGCGCAGTATTTT.

Only one count was recorded for this clonotype. The gene calls are TRBV20-1 and TRBJ2-5; the match to TRBD2 covers 9 bases. Germline lookup yields CDR1 DFQATT and CDR2 SNEGSKA (reference sequence). This CDR3 contains 14 residues. The junction had 5 bases not matched to a gene; V was cut back by 3 bases and J by 3 bases. CDR3 sequence: CSARPGLAEETQYF. The CDR3 DNA reads as TGCAGTGCTAGGCCGGGACTAGCCGAAGAGACCCAGTACTTC.

V and J are TRBV29-1 and TRBJ1-1; D gene unclear. The CDR3 is made up of 12 amino acids. Between the trimmed V and J ends, which lost 2 bases and 7 bases, there was a span of 11 bases. Germline loops: CDR1 SQVTM, CDR2 ANQGSEA. This chain's CDR3 is CSVESSAIEAFF. As DNA, the CDR3 is TGCAGCGTTGAATCGTCGGCAATTGAAGCTTTCTTT.

The chain employs TRBV28 and TRBJ2-1; 7 positions match TRBD1. V lost 6 bases, J lost 10 bases, and 3 bases stayed unmatched. This CDR3 has 11 amino acids. Germline-derived CDR1 and CDR2 are MDHEN and SYDVKM. The CDR3 region is CASSKTGEQFF. The CDR3 DNA is TGTGCCAGCAGCAAGACAGGGGAGCAGTTCTTC. Combining the CDR3 with reference TRBV28 and TRBJ2-1 gives the whole variable domain DVKVTQSSRYLVKRTGEKVFLECVQDMDHENMFWYRQDPGLGLRLIYFSYDVKMKEKGDIPEGYSVSREKKERFSLILESASTNQTSMYLCASSKTGEQFFGPGTRLTVL.